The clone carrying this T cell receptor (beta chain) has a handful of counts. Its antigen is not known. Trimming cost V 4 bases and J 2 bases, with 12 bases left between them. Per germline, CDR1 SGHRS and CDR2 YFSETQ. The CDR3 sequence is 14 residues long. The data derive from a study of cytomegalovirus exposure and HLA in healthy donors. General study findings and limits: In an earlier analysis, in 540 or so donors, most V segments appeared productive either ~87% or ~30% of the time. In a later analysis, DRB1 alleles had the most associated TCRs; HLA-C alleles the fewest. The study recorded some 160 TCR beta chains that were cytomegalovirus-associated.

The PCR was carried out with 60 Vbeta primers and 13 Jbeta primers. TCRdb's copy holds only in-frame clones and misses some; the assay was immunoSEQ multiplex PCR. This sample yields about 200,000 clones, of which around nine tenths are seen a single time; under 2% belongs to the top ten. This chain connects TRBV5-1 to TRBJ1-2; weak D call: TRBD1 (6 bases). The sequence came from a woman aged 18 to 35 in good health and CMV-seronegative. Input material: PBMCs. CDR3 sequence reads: CASSQQGENYGYTF. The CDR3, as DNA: TGCGCCAGCAGCCAACAGGGAGAAAACTATGGCTACACCTTC.